Following are 28 T cell receptor beta chains from one sample sequenced in a study of shared clonotypes between healthy human individuals. Sequenced by immunoSEQ multiplex PCR; TCRdb stores in-frame clones only, minus some. The data contain 2 million to 3 million clones, approximately 94% of them singletons. The specimen sequenced was naive CD4+ T cells from PBMCs. Subset specified: CD45RA+ positively selected. All receptors derive from a man younger than 30 in good health. Some clones in this sample may be carry-over from other donors' samples.

The V call is TRBV5-4, the J call TRBJ2-2; TRBD2 agrees at 15 bases. The CDR3 sequence is 18 residues long. Germline V gene data show CDR1 as SGHNT and CDR2 as YYREEE (reference sequence). V dropped 4 bases and J dropped 6; count of bases not matched to a gene: 10. The CDR3 spells CASSPGLAGGTDPGELFF. CDR3 bases: TGTGCCAGCAGCCCGGGACTAGCGGGAGGTACGGATCCCGGGGAGCTGTTTTTT.

The rearrangement links TRBV28 to TRBJ2-2, with D hard to call. Trimming removed 8 bases at V and 2 bases at J, with 9 bases between. The germline CDR1 and CDR2 sequences are MDHEN and SYDVKM. The CDR3 has 13 residues. In DNA form, the CDR3 reads TGTGCCAGCCTTCCCCTTAACACCGGGGAGCTGTTTTTT. Translation gives CASLPLNTGELFF. The full variable domain, with the rest looked up from reference TRBV28 and TRBJ2-2, is DVKVTQSSRYLVKRTGEKVFLECVQDMDHENMFWYRQDPGLGLRLIYFSYDVKMKEKGDIPEGYSVSREKKERFSLILESASTNQTSMYLCASLPLNTGELFFGEGSRLTVL.

Written as DNA, the CDR3 is TGTGCCAGCTCACCAAAGGAAAGTGGGAACACTGAAGCTTTCTTT. It codes for CASSPKESGNTEAFF. The rearrangement uses TRBV18 and TRBJ1-1; D gene ambiguous. Germline V lookup: CDR1 KGHSH, CDR2 LQKENI. This CDR3 is 15 amino acids long. Between the trimmed V and J ends, which lost 2 bases and 1 base, there was a span of 11 bases.

The CDR3 here is CASSPDSKETQYF. The DNA of the CDR3 is TGTGCCAGCAGTCCGGACAGTAAAGAGACCCAGTACTTC. The chain employs TRBV28 and TRBJ2-5; D may be TRBD1 (6 bases). The V and J ends lost 5 bases and 3 bases respectively, with 10 bases between them. CDR1 and CDR2 (germline): MDHEN, SYDVKM. CDR3 size: 13 residues.

V gene TRBV6-1 combines with J gene TRBJ2-1; 7 nucleotides match TRBD2. Germline CDR1 MNHNS, CDR2 SASEGT. This CDR3 spans 16 amino acids. With V trimmed by 4 bases and J by 1 base, 7 bases remained unmatched. This chain's CDR3 is CASSANGRISYNEQFF. DNA for the CDR3: TGTGCCAGCAGTGCTAACGGGAGGATATCCTACAATGAGCAGTTCTTC.

The V call is TRBV5-1, the J call TRBJ2-1; D possibly corresponds to TRBD1 (6 bases). Trimming took 0 bases from V and 3 from J, leaving 7 bases between them. The CDR3 spans 14 residues. Germline V gene data show CDR1 as SGHRS and CDR2 as YFSETQ. The CDR3 region is CASSLGDNYNEQFF. The CDR3 nucleotides read TGCGCCAGCAGCTTGGGGGACAACTACAATGAGCAGTTCTTC.

Points on this clone: Distinct nucleotide sequences in the sample also encode this CDR3. The chain's CDR3 is CSARGGSEQYF. CDR3 sequence (DNA): TGCAGTGCTAGAGGGGGTTCAGAGCAGTACTTC. This rearrangement joins TRBV20-1 to TRBJ2-7; no firm D call. Germline V lookup: CDR1 DFQATT, CDR2 SNEGSKA (reference sequence). The length of the CDR3 is 11 residues. V gave up 1 base and J gave up 7 bases, with 8 bases separating them.

The chain carries TRBV27 and TRBJ2-1; no clear D. The germline CDR1 and CDR2 sequences are MNHEY and SMNVEV (reference sequence). The CDR3 loop spans 15 amino acids. Trimming pared 3 bases from V and 2 bases from J, leaving 11 bases between. The CDR3 DNA sequence: TGTGCCAGCAGTTTTCGAGTACCAGCCTACAATGAGCAGTTCTTC. This gives the protein CASSFRVPAYNEQFF.

J is TRBJ2-3 and V is TRBV27, with 8 nucleotides matching TRBD1. V shed 4 bases, J shed 2 bases, and the junction held 14 bases outside the gene matches. The CDR3 consists of 18 residues. CDR1 and CDR2 from the germline V gene are MNHEY and SMNVEV (reference sequence). The CDR3 spells CASSSYRGFSGPTDTQYF. The CDR3, as DNA: TGTGCCAGCAGTTCCTACAGGGGGTTCAGCGGACCCACAGATACGCAGTATTTT.

V and J are TRBV28 and TRBJ1-3; D is undetermined. Germline V gene lookup returns CDR1 MDHEN and CDR2 SYDVKM. Deletions cut 3 bases from V and 6 bases from J, with 9 bases between. There are 13 residues in the CDR3. The CDR3 sequence is CASSLGISNTIYF. CDR3 sequence (DNA): TGTGCCAGCAGTTTGGGCATATCAAACACCATATATTTT.

This clone was seen only once. The chain recombines TRBV5-5 with TRBJ2-2; 12 nucleotides agree with TRBD2. The CDR3 is 16 residues long. With V trimmed by 4 bases and J by 2 bases, 3 bases remained unmatched. Germline CDR1 reads SGHKS; CDR2 reads YYEKEE (reference sequence). CDR3 coding DNA: TGTGCCAGCAGCCCTAGCGGGAGGGCCAACACCGGGGAGCTGTTTTTT. Amino acids: CASSPSGRANTGELFF.

The rearrangement joins TRBV7-3 to TRBJ2-1; maybe TRBD2 (5 bases). V gave up 4 bases and J gave up 9 bases, with 16 bases separating them. Per the germline V gene, CDR1 is SGHTA and CDR2 is FQGTGA. This CDR3 contains 14 residues. The CDR3 nucleotides read TGTGCCAGCAGCTCCCTCCTCCGGGGAGTTGAGCAGTTCTTC. It codes for CASSSLLRGVEQFF.

The chain is built from TRBV5-1 and TRBJ2-2; 14 bases line up with TRBD2. V shed 5 bases, J shed 6 bases, and the junction held 6 bases outside the gene matches. CDR3 length equals 16 residues. The germline V gene encodes CDR1 SGHRS and CDR2 YFSETQ. CDR3 in amino acids: CASRAGLAGAPGELFF. In nucleotides, the CDR3 is TGCGCCAGCAGGGCGGGACTAGCGGGAGCCCCCGGGGAGCTGTTTTTT.

The V gene is TRBV18, the J gene TRBJ2-7; TRBD1 agrees at 10 bases. The CDR3 has 15 residues. CDR1 and CDR2 from the germline V gene are KGHSH and LQKENI. The trim removed 3 bases at V and 4 bases at J, leaving 6 bases unmatched. The CDR3 DNA sequence: TGTGCCAGCTCACCGGACAGGGGGGGAACATACGAGCAGTACTTC. As protein: CASSPDRGGTYEQYF.

The chain joins TRBV23-1 to TRBJ1-1; maybe TRBD1 (6 bases). TRBV23-1 falls under the ORF class, with uncertain function. This CDR3 has 20 amino acids. Trimming removed 3 bases from V and 1 base from J, with 27 bases in between. The CDR3 protein is CASSQLSGAPMGMENTEAFF. The CDR3 DNA reads as TGCGCCAGCAGTCAGCTCTCGGGGGCCCCGATGGGAATGGAGAACACTGAAGCTTTCTTT.

J is TRBJ2-2 and V is TRBV11-3; 7 nucleotides agree with TRBD1. The germline V gene encodes CDR1 SGHNT and CDR2 YENEEA. V lost 5 bases and J lost 5; bases outside the gene matches: 8. The CDR3 loop spans 15 amino acids. The CDR3 nucleotides are TGTGCCAGCAGCCCGTGGACAGGAAGAACCGGGGAGCTGTTTTTT. Translated, it gives CASSPWTGRTGELFF.

This clone has only one observation. V gene TRBV2 combines with J gene TRBJ1-4; tentatively, D is TRBD1 (5 bases). The V end lost 7 bases, the J end lost 3 bases, and 15 bases lay between the germline ends. The CDR3 has 15 residues. CDR1 SNHLY and CDR2 FYNNEI come from the germline V gene. CDR3 coding DNA: TGTGCCAGCACGGGACGGCTCAGTTCTAATGAAAAACTGTTTTTT. This translates into CASTGRLSSNEKLFF.

V is TRBV28 and J is TRBJ1-4, with no clear D. The germline gives CDR1 MDHEN, CDR2 SYDVKM. This CDR3 region has 16 residues. V lost 3 bases and J 0 bases, leaving 11 bases between the germline ends. CDR3 in DNA: TGTGCCAGCAGTTTCAATGGGGTCGCAACTAATGAAAAACTGTTTTTT. Protein: CASSFNGVATNEKLFF.

V usage is TRBV29-1 and J usage is TRBJ1-5; D uncertain. The germline V gene has CDR1 SQVTM and CDR2 ANQGSEA. Trimming shortened V by 6 bases and J by 7 bases, and 13 bases separated the two germline ends. The CDR3 sequence is 12 residues long. CDR3 bases: TGCAGCGTCGGTGGGCCAGGCCAGCCCCAGCATTTT. This translates into CSVGGPGQPQHF.

This chain connects TRBV12-5 to TRBJ2-2; D possibly corresponds to TRBD1 (5 bases). The V gene lost 0 bases and the J gene lost 11 bases, with 10 bases spanning the gap. Looked up from germline, CDR1 is LGHNT and CDR2 is FRNRAP. The CDR3 runs to 13 residues. The CDR3 protein is CASGLVPQGELFF. CDR3 DNA: TGTGCTAGTGGTTTGGTACCTCAGGGTGAGCTGTTTTTT.

The chain carries TRBV7-2 and TRBJ2-3, with 7 bases aligning to TRBD1. J lost 6 bases, V lost 1 base, and 7 bases had no gene match. Germline assignment: CDR1 SGHTA and CDR2 FQGNSA. This CDR3 has 15 amino acids. The CDR3 sequence is CASSLGDRDRDTQYF. CDR3 nucleotide sequence: TGTGCCAGCAGCTTAGGGGACAGAGATAGGGATACGCAGTATTTT.

The V call is TRBV11-2, the J call TRBJ1-1; D is ambiguous. The CDR3 totals 13 residues. Germline assignment: CDR1 SGHAT and CDR2 FQNNGV. Trimming removed 3 bases from V and 4 bases from J, with 9 bases in between. CDR3 sequence (DNA): TGTGCCAGCAGCTTGCTTTGGGGCACTGAAGCTTTCTTT. It translates to CASSLLWGTEAFF.

The chain combines TRBV5-1 with TRBJ1-4; D uncertain. Trimming pared 3 bases from V and 8 bases from J, leaving 14 bases between. The CDR3 runs 14 residues. Germline V gene lookup returns CDR1 SGHRS and CDR2 YFSETQ. The CDR3 loop is CASSSQGVGEKLFF. CDR3 DNA sequence: TGCGCCAGCAGCTCGCAAGGAGTTGGGGAAAAACTGTTTTTT. The full variable domain, rest sourced from reference TRBV5-1 and TRBJ1-4, is KAGVTQTPRYLIKTRGQQVTLSCSPISGHRSVSWYQQTPGQGLQFLFEYFSETQRNKGNFPGRFSGRQFSNSRSEMNVSTLELGDSALYLCASSSQGVGEKLFFGSGTQLSVL.

This clone was seen a single time. V and J are TRBV7-2 and TRBJ2-2, with D uncertain. Germline-derived CDR1 and CDR2 are SGHTA and FQGNSA. V was cut by 5 bases and J by 4 bases, with 14 bases left in between. The CDR3 contains 15 residues. CDR3 coding DNA: TGTGCCAGCAGCCCAAGTAGGGCCCCCACCGGGGAGCTGTTTTTT. Translated, it gives CASSPSRAPTGELFF.

This chain joins TRBV5-1 and TRBJ2-3, with 8 bases identical to TRBD1. Germline assignment: CDR1 SGHRS and CDR2 YFSETQ. The junction had 3 bases not matched to a gene; V was cut back by 3 bases and J by 0 bases. The CDR3 loop spans 15 amino acids. CDR3: CASSSTGVSTDTQYF. The DNA for the CDR3 is TGCGCCAGCAGCTCGACAGGGGTTAGCACAGATACGCAGTATTTT.

This rearrangement joins TRBV10-1 to TRBJ2-7; TRBD2 matches 11 bases. Germline loops: CDR1 WNHNN, CDR2 SYGVQD (reference sequence). Unmatched junction bases numbered 11, after V lost 4 bases and J lost 6 bases. The CDR3 has 16 amino acids. CDR3 residues: CASSGLTSGTLGEQYF. The CDR3 coding sequence is TGCGCCAGCAGTGGTCTGACTAGCGGGACCCTAGGCGAGCAGTACTTC.

The J gene is TRBJ2-7, the V gene TRBV27; 12 bases line up with TRBD2. The V and J ends lost 6 bases and 3 bases, in that order; junction bases with no gene match: 9. The CDR3 is made up of 16 amino acids. Per germline, CDR1 MNHEY and CDR2 SMNVEV (reference sequence). CDR3: CASRPYVTSGSYEQYF. CDR3 bases: TGTGCCAGCAGACCGTACGTGACTAGCGGGAGCTACGAGCAGTACTTC.

The chain is built from TRBV18 and TRBJ1-3, with D possibly matching TRBD1 (6 bases). This CDR3 is built from 15 residues. V lost 3 bases and J lost 0, with 9 bases in between. Germline V gene data show CDR1 as KGHSH and CDR2 as LQKENI. The CDR3 coding sequence is TGTGCCAGCTCACCCGGGACACCCTCTGGAAACACCATATATTTT. Its protein is CASSPGTPSGNTIYF.